What follows is one T cell receptor beta chain and its context. Its cognate antigen is unknown. Between the trimmed V and J ends, which lost 6 bases and 6 bases, there was a span of 8 bases. The CDR3 contains 11 residues. Germline CDR1 is MNHNY and CDR2 is SVGAGI (reference sequence). This sample is drawn from a study of early T cells in non-severe SARS-CoV-2 infection. Study in general: Sequencing input comprised bulk RNA from unsorted whole blood; chain pairing was not available. Study-wide results and limits: Database matching using VDJdb favored anti-spike CD8 responses, with private and CD4 specificities left missing.

Individual cDNA molecules were tagged with unique molecular identifiers, the study reported. TCRdb used MiXCR to reprocess the 5' RACE reads, holding one entry per CDR3 protein. The data hold more than 95,000 distinct CDR3 sequences, with under 15% observed a single time. V and J are TRBV6-6 and TRBJ2-5; no reliable D call. The source of this sequence is an adult who was a healthcare worker with PCR-confirmed SARS-CoV-2 infection or an uninfected control (not recorded which). The sequencing input was whole blood. CDR3 sequence: CASRDGKTQYF. The CDR3 coding sequence is TGTGCCAGCAGAGATGGGAAGACCCAGTACTTC.